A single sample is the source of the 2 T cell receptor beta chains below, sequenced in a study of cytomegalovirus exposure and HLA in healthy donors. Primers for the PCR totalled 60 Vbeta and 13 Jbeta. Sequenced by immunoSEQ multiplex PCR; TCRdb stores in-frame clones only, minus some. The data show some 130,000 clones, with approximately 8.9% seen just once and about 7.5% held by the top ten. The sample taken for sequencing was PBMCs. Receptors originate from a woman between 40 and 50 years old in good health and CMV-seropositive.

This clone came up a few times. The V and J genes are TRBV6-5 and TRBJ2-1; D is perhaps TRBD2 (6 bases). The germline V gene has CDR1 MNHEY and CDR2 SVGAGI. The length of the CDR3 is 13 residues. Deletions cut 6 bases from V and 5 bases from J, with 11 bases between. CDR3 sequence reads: CASRKWRDNEQFF. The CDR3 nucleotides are TGTGCCAGCAGAAAATGGAGGGACAATGAGCAGTTCTTC.

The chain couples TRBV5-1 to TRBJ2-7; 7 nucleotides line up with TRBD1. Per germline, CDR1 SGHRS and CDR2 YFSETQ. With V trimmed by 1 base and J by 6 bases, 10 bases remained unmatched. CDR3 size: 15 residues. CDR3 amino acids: CASSLLGGPTGEQYF. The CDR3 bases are TGCGCCAGCAGCTTGTTAGGGGGCCCCACTGGCGAGCAGTACTTC.